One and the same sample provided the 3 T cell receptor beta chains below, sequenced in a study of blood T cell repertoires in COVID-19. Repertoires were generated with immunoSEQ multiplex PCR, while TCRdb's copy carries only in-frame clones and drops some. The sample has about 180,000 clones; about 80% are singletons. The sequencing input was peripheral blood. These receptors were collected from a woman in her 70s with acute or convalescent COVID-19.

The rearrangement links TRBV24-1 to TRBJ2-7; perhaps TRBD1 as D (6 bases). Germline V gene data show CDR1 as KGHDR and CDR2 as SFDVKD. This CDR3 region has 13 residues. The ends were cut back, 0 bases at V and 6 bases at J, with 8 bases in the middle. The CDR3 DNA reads TGTGCCACCAGTGATTTGCCGACAGGCGAGCAGTACTTC. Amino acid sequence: CATSDLPTGEQYF.

CDR3 coding DNA: TGTGCCAGCAGCCCCCGGGAGCCCACCGGGGAGCTGTTTTTT. Amino acids: CASSPREPTGELFF. The chain uses TRBV7-3 and TRBJ2-2; a possible D gene is TRBD2 (6 bases). The CDR3 is 14 amino acids. The V gene lost 5 bases and the J gene lost 4 bases, with 11 bases spanning the gap. Germline V gives CDR1 SGHTA, CDR2 FQGTGA.

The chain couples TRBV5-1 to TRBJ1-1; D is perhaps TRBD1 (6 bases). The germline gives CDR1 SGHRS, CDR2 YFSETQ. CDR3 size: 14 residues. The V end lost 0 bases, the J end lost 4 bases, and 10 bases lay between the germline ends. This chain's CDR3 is CASSLDGGPTEAFF. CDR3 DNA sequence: TGCGCCAGCAGCTTGGACGGGGGGCCCACTGAAGCTTTCTTT.